This is a list of T cell receptor beta chains from one sample in a study of shared clonotypes between healthy human individuals. Libraries were prepared by immunoSEQ multiplex PCR; TCRdb keeps only in-frame clonotypes and omits some of them. The sample has 1.5 million to 1.9 million clones, 98% seen once; the top ten hold approximately 0.44%. Sequences were obtained from naive CD4+ T cells sorted from blood. Source of these receptors: a man aged 25 to 45 in good health. CDR3s include the opening cysteine and the closing phenylalanine or tryptophan. D genes are given only for firm matches. Clone size is not always given. Where it is, it says once, few, many or a class for expanded clones.

D gene: NA
J gene: TRBJ2-7
clone size: NA
V gene: TRBV10-3
CDR3 DNA: TGTGCCATCAGTGAGTCCACAGGTGGTTACGAGCAGTACTTC
CDR3 protein: CAISESTGGYEQYF

D gene: TRBD2
J gene: TRBJ2-2
clone size: NA
V gene: TRBV14
CDR3 DNA: TGTGCCAGCAGCCAATGGACTAGTGAGACCGGGGAGCTGTTTTTT
CDR3 protein: CASSQWTSETGELFF

D gene: NA
J gene: TRBJ1-2
clone size: NA
V gene: TRBV2
CDR3 DNA: TGTGCCAGCAGTGAAGCTCCCCCGGGACTCAGTAACTATGGCTACACCTTC
CDR3 protein: CASSEAPPGLSNYGYTF

D gene: NA
J gene: TRBJ2-6
clone size: NA
V gene: TRBV5-1
CDR3 DNA: TGCGCCAGCAGCTTGATACGGAGCGGGCGACAGAGCTCTGGGGCCAACGTCCTGACTTTC
CDR3 protein: CASSLIRSGRQSSGANVLTF

D gene: NA
J gene: TRBJ1-1
clone size: NA
V gene: TRBV2
CDR3 DNA: TGTGCCAGCAGTACCCGAATTCAGACTGAAGCTTTCTTT
CDR3 protein: CASSTRIQTEAFF

D gene: TRBD1
J gene: TRBJ2-3
clone size: NA
V gene: TRBV5-8
CDR3 DNA: TGTGCCAGCAGCCCAGGGACAGTATTAAGCACAGATACGCAGTATTTT
CDR3 protein: CASSPGTVLSTDTQYF

D gene: NA
J gene: TRBJ2-7
clone size: NA
V gene: TRBV15
CDR3 DNA: TGTGCCACCAGCAGAGCTGGACAGACATACGAGCAGTACTTC
CDR3 protein: CATSRAGQTYEQYF

D gene: TRBD2
J gene: TRBJ2-1
clone size: NA
V gene: TRBV28
CDR3 DNA: TGTGCCAGCAGTTTAGCGGGAGGGCCTCACAATGAGCAGTTCTTC
CDR3 protein: CASSLAGGPHNEQFF

D gene: NA
J gene: TRBJ2-3
clone size: NA
V gene: TRBV6-6
CDR3 DNA: TGTGCCAGCACCTCCCTCGCCGGACAGCTCACAGATACGCAGTATTTT
CDR3 protein: CASTSLAGQLTDTQYF

D gene: NA
J gene: TRBJ1-3
clone size: NA
V gene: TRBV30
CDR3 DNA: TGTGCCTGGAGTGGCAGGGGAAGCTCTGGAAACACCATATATTTT
CDR3 protein: CAWSGRGSSGNTIYF

D gene: TRBD2
J gene: TRBJ2-2
clone size: NA
V gene: TRBV28
CDR3 DNA: TGTGCCAGCAGTTTCTTAGCGGGAGCAACCGGGGAGCTGTTTTTT
CDR3 protein: CASSFLAGATGELFF

D gene: NA
J gene: TRBJ2-2
clone size: NA
V gene: TRBV6-5
CDR3 DNA: TGTGCCAGCGGGACTCCGGTGGCCGGGGAGCTGTTTTTT
CDR3 protein: CASGTPVAGELFF

D gene: TRBD1
J gene: TRBJ2-1
clone size: once
V gene: TRBV9
CDR3 DNA: TGTGCCAGCAGCGCCTACACCCAGGGGGCTAGTTACAATGAGCAGTTCTTC
CDR3 protein: CASSAYTQGASYNEQFF

D gene: NA
J gene: TRBJ2-1
clone size: NA
V gene: TRBV10-1
CDR3 DNA: TGCGCCAGCAGTGGGAGTAGCTCCTACAATGAGCAGTTCTTC
CDR3 protein: CASSGSSSYNEQFF

D gene: NA
J gene: TRBJ2-2
clone size: NA
V gene: TRBV5-1
CDR3 DNA: TGCGCCAGCAGCTCCCGAGGCGTCGTCGGCACCGGGGAGCTGTTTTTT
CDR3 protein: CASSSRGVVGTGELFF

D gene: NA
J gene: TRBJ1-1
clone size: NA
V gene: TRBV5-1
CDR3 DNA: TGCGCCAGCAGCTTGCTGACAGCGGGATCCGTCACTGAAGCTTTCTTT
CDR3 protein: CASSLLTAGSVTEAFF

D gene: NA
J gene: TRBJ2-2
clone size: NA
V gene: TRBV13
CDR3 DNA: TGTGCCAGCAGCGGGAGCTTCAACACCGGGGAGCTGTTTTTT
CDR3 protein: CASSGSFNTGELFF

D gene: NA
J gene: TRBJ2-2
clone size: NA
V gene: TRBV7-3
CDR3 DNA: TGTGCCAGCAGCTTGGGTATAGTCACCGGGGAGCTGTTTTTT
CDR3 protein: CASSLGIVTGELFF

D gene: TRBD1
J gene: TRBJ2-7
clone size: NA
V gene: TRBV18
CDR3 DNA: TGTGCCAGCTCGGGTGGACAGGGGGCGACGGGCGAGCAGTACTTC
CDR3 protein: CASSGGQGATGEQYF

D gene: NA
J gene: TRBJ2-7
clone size: NA
V gene: TRBV5-8
CDR3 DNA: TGTGCCAGCAGCTTGGCCCTCCGGGACGGAACCTACGAGCAGTACTTC
CDR3 protein: CASSLALRDGTYEQYF

D gene: NA
J gene: TRBJ2-4
clone size: once
V gene: TRBV27
CDR3 DNA: TGTGCCAGCAGCCCTATCCGGGACACCTTAGCCAAAAACATTCAGTACTTC
CDR3 protein: CASSPIRDTLAKNIQYF

D gene: NA
J gene: TRBJ2-1
clone size: once
V gene: TRBV5-6
CDR3 DNA: TGTGCCAGCAGCTTGGACCCGAGGCGGCCATCATTGGATGAGCAGTTCTTC
CDR3 protein: CASSLDPRRPSLDEQFF

D gene: TRBD2
J gene: TRBJ2-3
clone size: once
V gene: TRBV18
CDR3 DNA: TGTGCCAGCTCACCCCTACTAGCGGGAGCAACAGATACGCAGTATTTT
CDR3 protein: CASSPLLAGATDTQYF

D gene: TRBD1
J gene: TRBJ2-7
clone size: NA
V gene: TRBV6-5
CDR3 DNA: TGTGCCAGCAGACCCAGCGAGGGGGCTCGGGGCGAGCAGTACTTC
CDR3 protein: CASRPSEGARGEQYF

D gene: TRBD2
J gene: TRBJ2-7
clone size: NA
V gene: TRBV27
CDR3 DNA: TGTGCCAGCAGTTTATCCCGGCGACTAGCGGGGCCGGGGGAGCAGTACTTC
CDR3 protein: CASSLSRRLAGPGEQYF

D gene: NA
J gene: TRBJ2-1
clone size: once
V gene: TRBV12-5
CDR3 DNA: TGTGCTAGTGGCCGCCAAACAGGGACCTACAATGAGCAGTTCTTC
CDR3 protein: CASGRQTGTYNEQFF